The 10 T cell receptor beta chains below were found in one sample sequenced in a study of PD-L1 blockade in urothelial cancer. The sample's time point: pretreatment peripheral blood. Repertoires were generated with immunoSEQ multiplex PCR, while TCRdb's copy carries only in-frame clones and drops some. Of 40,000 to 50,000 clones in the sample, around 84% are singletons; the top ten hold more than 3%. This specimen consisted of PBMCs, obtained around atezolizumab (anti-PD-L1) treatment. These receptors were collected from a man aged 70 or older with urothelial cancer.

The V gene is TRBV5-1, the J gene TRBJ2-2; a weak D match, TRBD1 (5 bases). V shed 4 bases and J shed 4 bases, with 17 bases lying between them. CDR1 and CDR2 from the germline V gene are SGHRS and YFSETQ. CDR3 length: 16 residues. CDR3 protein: CASSPRSAGLTGELFF. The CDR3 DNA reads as TGCGCCAGCAGCCCCCGCTCGGCAGGGCTCACCGGGGAGCTGTTTTTT.

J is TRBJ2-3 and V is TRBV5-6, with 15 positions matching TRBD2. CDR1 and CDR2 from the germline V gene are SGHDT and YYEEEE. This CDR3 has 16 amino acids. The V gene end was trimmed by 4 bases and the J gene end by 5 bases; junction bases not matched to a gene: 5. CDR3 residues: CASSMGLAGGLDTQYF. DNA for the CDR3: TGTGCCAGCAGCATGGGACTAGCGGGGGGCTTAGATACGCAGTATTTT. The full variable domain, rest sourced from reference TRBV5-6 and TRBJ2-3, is DAGVTQSPTHLIKTRGQQVTLRCSPKSGHDTVSWYQQALGQGPQFIFQYYEEEERQRGNFPDRFSGHQFPNYSSELNVNALLLGDSALYLCASSMGLAGGLDTQYFGPGTRLTVL.

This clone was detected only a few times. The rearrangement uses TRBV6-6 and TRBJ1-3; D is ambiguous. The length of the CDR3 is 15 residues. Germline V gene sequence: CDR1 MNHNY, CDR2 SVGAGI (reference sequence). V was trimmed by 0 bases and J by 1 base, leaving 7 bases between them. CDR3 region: CASSYSPLSGNTIYF. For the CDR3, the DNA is TGTGCCAGCAGTTACTCCCCTCTGTCTGGAAACACCATATATTTT.

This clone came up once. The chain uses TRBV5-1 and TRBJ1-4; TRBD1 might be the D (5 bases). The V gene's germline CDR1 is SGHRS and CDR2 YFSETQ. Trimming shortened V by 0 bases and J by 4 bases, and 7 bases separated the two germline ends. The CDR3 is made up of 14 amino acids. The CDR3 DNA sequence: TGCGCCAGCAGCTTGGGACAGTTTAATGAAAAACTGTTTTTT. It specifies CASSLGQFNEKLFF.

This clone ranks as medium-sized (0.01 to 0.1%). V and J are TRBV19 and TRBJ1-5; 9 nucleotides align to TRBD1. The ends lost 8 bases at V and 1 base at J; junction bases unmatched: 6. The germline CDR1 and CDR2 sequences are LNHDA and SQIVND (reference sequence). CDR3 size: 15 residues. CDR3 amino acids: CASRTGAQSNQPQHF. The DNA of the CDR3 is TGTGCCAGTCGGACAGGGGCACAAAGCAATCAGCCCCAGCATTTT.

CDR3 sequence (DNA): TGTGCCAGCAGCTTGACGGCCGCGGGAGGGGCCAACGTCCTGACTTTC. Translated: CASSLTAAGGANVLTF. The chain couples TRBV5-4 to TRBJ2-6; weak D call: TRBD2 (6 bases). The germline V and J ends were trimmed by 1 base and 4 bases, with 12 bases remaining between them. This CDR3 region has 16 residues. Germline V gene sequence: CDR1 SGHNT, CDR2 YYREEE (reference sequence). The variable domain in full, with the rest retrieved from reference TRBV5-4 and TRBJ2-6, is ETGVTQSPTHLIKTRGQQVTLRCSSQSGHNTVSWYQQALGQGPQFIFQYYREEENGRGNFPPRFSGLQFPNYSSELNVNALELDDSALYLCASSLTAAGGANVLTFGAGSRLTVL.

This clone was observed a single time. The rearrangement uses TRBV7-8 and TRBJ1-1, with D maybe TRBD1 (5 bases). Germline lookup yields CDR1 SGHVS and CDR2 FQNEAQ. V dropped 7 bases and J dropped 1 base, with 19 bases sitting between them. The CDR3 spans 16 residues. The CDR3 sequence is CASTPGPAGSNTEAFF. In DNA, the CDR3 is TGTGCCAGCACCCCGGGTCCGGCAGGGTCGAACACTGAAGCTTTCTTT.

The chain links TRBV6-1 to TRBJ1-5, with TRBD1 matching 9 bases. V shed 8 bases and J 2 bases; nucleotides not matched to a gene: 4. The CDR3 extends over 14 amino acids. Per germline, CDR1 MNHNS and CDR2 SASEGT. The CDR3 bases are TGTGCCAGCGTCAGGACAGGGGGCAATCAGCCCCAGCATTTT. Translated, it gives CASVRTGGNQPQHF.

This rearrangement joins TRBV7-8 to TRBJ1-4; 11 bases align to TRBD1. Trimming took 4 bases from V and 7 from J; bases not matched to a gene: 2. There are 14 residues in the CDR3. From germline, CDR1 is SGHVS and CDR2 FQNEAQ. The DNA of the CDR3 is TGTGCCAGCAGCTACGGGACAGGGGGTGAAAAACTGTTTTTT. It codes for CASSYGTGGEKLFF.

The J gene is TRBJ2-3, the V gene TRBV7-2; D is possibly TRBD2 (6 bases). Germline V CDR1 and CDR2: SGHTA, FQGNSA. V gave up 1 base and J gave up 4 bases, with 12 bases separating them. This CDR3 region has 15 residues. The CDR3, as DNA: TGTGCCAGCAGCTTAGGGCTGGGGGGTTCAGATACGCAGTATTTT. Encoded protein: CASSLGLGGSDTQYF.